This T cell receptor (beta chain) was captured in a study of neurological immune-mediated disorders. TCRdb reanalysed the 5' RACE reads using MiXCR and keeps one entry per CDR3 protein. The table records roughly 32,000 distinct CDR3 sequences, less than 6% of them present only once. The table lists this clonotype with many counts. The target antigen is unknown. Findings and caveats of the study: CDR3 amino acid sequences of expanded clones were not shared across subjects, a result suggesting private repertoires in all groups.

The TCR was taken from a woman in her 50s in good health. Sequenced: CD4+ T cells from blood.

The CDR3 spells CSARGGHSYNSPLHF. The CDR3 DNA sequence: TGCAGTGCTAGAGGAGGGCACTCCTATAATTCACCCCTCCACTTT. The gene calls are TRBV20-1 and TRBJ1-6; D is unresolved. Trimming left V 1 base short and J 0 bases short, with 7 bases between. The length of the CDR3 is 15 residues. Per germline, CDR1 DFQATT and CDR2 SNEGSKA (reference sequence).